This T cell receptor beta chain was observed in a study of CD8+CD57+ T cells in acquired aplastic anemia (dated by TCRdb to the late 2010s). Regarding the complete study: A mean of roughly 2.9 ug of DNA, ranging from roughly 0.19 to 27.4 ug, was extracted from sorted CD4+ and CD8+ cells. Healthy donor samples averaged approximately 9.8 million reads for CD4+ and fewer than 12 million for CD8+ cells.

TCR beta VDJ combination and CDR3 sequence profiling used genomic DNA as the template. An Illumina HiSeq 2000 was used for TCR repertoire sequencing. On the authors' methods: TRBV/TRBJ rearrangement plots, CDR3 size and DJ length profiles, and Simpson's diversity index were used to evaluate the repertoires. Whichever DNA sequence was most abundant in the deep sequencing data was defined as the immunodominant clone. CDR3 amino acid sequences were screened for sharing across subjects and were compared with published repertoires and the VDJdb database. Through fastp at Q25 and MiXCR, TCRdb rebuilt clones from the public reads, retaining in-frame beta chains. Rows with a matching CDR3 protein are joined into one entry that keeps the most common DNA and genes. The V and J calls, along with clone size, are taken from TCRdb and not from the paper's own processing. Recorded for this sample are about 180,000 distinct CDR3 sequences; around half of them occurred a single time. The ten largest clones take up approximately 2.9% of the sample.

In the study, sorted CD4+ and CD8+ blood T cells from patients with severe aplastic anemia and from healthy subjects underwent deep sequencing of TCR repertoires. Ficoll-Paque density gradient centrifugation was used to isolate peripheral blood mononuclear cells. CD4+ and CD8+ T cells were sorted by FACS or magnetic beads before DNA extraction. This clonotype was recorded many times. This clone's antigen is unknown. No clone much larger than this one lies a single base away; base qualities are absent. The trim is 4 bases for V and 1 base for J, with a gap of 4 bases between the germline ends. Sequences LNHDA (CDR1) and SQIVND (CDR2) are obtained from the germline V gene (reference sequence). Measured from the cysteine to the phenylalanine, the CDR3 is 13 residues long. The sequence is cut down to CDR3 DNA, 39 bases in frame from base 1. The paper's findings and limits, for the study overall: CD8+ Simpson's diversity did not differ significantly between patients and healthy controls (P=0.060). Twenty-nine CD8+ CDR3 sequences were shared between patients and controls but appeared highly expressed in patients and within their immunodominant clones.

The receptor chain draws on TRBV19 and TRBJ2-2; confidence is insufficient to name the D gene. The sample comprised sorted CD4+, CD8+, or CD8+CD57+ T cells (not recorded which) from PBMCs. The receptor's source is a human donor in good health. The DNA sequence is as follows: TGTGCCAGTAGTACGAGGAACACCGGGGAGCTGTTTTTT. This codes for CASSTRNTGELFF.